A selection of T cell receptor beta chains follows, all from one sample in a study of OX40 agonist ivuxolimab in advanced cancers. The method was immunoSEQ multiplex PCR; TCRdb's version includes in-frame clones alone and lacks a portion of them. The repertoire consists of 65,000 to 80,000 clones, with 85% to 95% occurring once and the leading ten covering 9.5% to 12%. This specimen consisted of CD4+ or CD8+ T cells sorted from blood, obtained in a trial of the OX40 agonist ivuxolimab. The receptors originated from an adult with an advanced solid tumor such as melanoma, head and neck, liver or kidney cancer. The CDR3 runs from the conserved cysteine through the conserved F or W. D genes are given only for firm matches. Expanded clones are given a class, and other clones once, few, many or no size at all.

j_call v_call d_call clone_size cdr3_aa cdr3_nt
TRBJ2-2 TRBV7-9 NA once CASSLDWAGEWFTGELFF TGTGCCAGCAGCTTAGATTGGGCGGGTGAATGGTTCACCGGGGAGCTGTTTTTT
TRBJ2-7 TRBV11-2 TRBD2 NA CASSPLAGGPYEQYF TGTGCCAGCAGCCCCCTTGCGGGGGGGCCCTACGAGCAGTACTTC
TRBJ2-5 TRBV19 TRBD2 NA CASRRLAGDVDQETQYF TGTGCCAGTAGACGACTAGCGGGGGATGTAGATCAAGAGACCCAGTACTTC
TRBJ2-3 TRBV9 NA NA CASAQGTKYPDTQYF TGTGCCAGCGCCCAGGGGACTAAATATCCAGATACGCAGTATTTT
TRBJ2-1 TRBV4-1 NA NA CASSQSALNEQFF TGCGCCAGCAGCCAGTCGGCCCTCAATGAGCAGTTCTTC
TRBJ2-7 TRBV12-5 NA NA CASGPGGWTSEQYF TGTGCTAGTGGTCCAGGGGGGTGGACCTCCGAGCAGTACTTC
TRBJ2-1 TRBV20-1 NA NA CSARVENEQFF TGCAGTGCTAGAGTAGAGAATGAGCAGTTCTTC
TRBJ2-7 TRBV10-3 TRBD2 NA CAISGGYYEQYF TGTGCCATTAGCGGGGGGTACTACGAGCAGTACTTC
TRBJ2-1 TRBV7-8 TRBD2 NA CASSAPVGGTSGYNEQFF TGTGCCAGCAGCGCCCCGGTGGGTGGGACTAGCGGGTACAATGAGCAGTTCTTC
TRBJ2-5 TRBV9 TRBD2 NA CASSVVLAGPQETQYF TGTGCCAGCAGCGTAGTGCTAGCGGGGCCTCAAGAGACCCAGTACTTC
TRBJ1-1 TRBV14 NA NA CASSQLPGTEAFF TGTGCCAGCAGCCAACTGCCGGGCACTGAAGCTTTCTTT
TRBJ1-1 TRBV4-2 NA NA CASSQPNTNTEAFF TGTGCCAGCAGCCAACCCAACACGAACACTGAAGCTTTCTTT
TRBJ2-7 TRBV7-9 NA NA CASSPGTSAYEQYF TGTGCCAGCAGCCCGGGGACATCGGCGTACGAGCAGTACTTC
TRBJ1-2 TRBV25-1 NA NA CASSEGGTDPYGYTF TGTGCCAGCAGTGAAGGCGGGACGGATCCGTATGGCTACACCTTC
TRBJ2-3 TRBV9 NA NA CASRGGTDTQYF TGTGCCAGCAGGGGGGGTACAGATACGCAGTATTTT
TRBJ2-2 TRBV30 NA NA CAWGAGELFF TGTGCCTGGGGGGCCGGGGAGCTGTTTTTT
TRBJ1-1 TRBV27 NA NA CASSLLFPGGGTEAFF TGTGCCAGCAGTTTATTATTCCCGGGGGGCGGGACTGAAGCTTTCTTT
TRBJ2-5 TRBV11-3 NA NA CASSLEGPRAQYF TGTGCCAGCAGCTTAGAAGGGCCGAGAGCCCAGTACTTC
TRBJ1-5 TRBV30 TRBD1 NA CAWSVLQGANQPQHF TGTGCCTGGAGCGTTTTGCAGGGGGCGAACCAGCCCCAGCATTTT
TRBJ2-6 TRBV5-6 TRBD2 NA CASSGGTSSGANVLTF TGTGCCAGCAGCGGAGGGACTAGCTCCGGGGCCAACGTCCTGACTTTC
TRBJ2-7 TRBV4-1 TRBD1 NA CASSPRQGSYEQYF TGCGCCAGCAGCCCTCGACAGGGCTCCTACGAGCAGTACTTC
TRBJ2-5 TRBV11-2 TRBD2 NA CASSPGTSIWETQYF TGTGCCAGCAGCCCCGGGACTAGTATTTGGGAGACCCAGTACTTC
TRBJ1-1 TRBV5-1 TRBD1 NA CASADRDGTEAFF TGCGCCAGCGCCGACAGGGATGGGACTGAAGCTTTCTTT
TRBJ2-5 TRBV6-1 NA NA CASSEVEGARGTQYF TGTGCCAGCAGTGAAGTGGAGGGGGCCCGAGGGACCCAGTACTTC
TRBJ2-5 TRBV19 NA NA CASSMIYEELETQYF TGTGCCAGTAGTATGATTTATGAGGAATTGGAGACCCAGTACTTC
TRBJ1-5 TRBV5-1 NA NA CASSLTGYSNQPQHF TGCGCCAGCAGCTTGACGGGTTATAGCAATCAGCCCCAGCATTTT
TRBJ2-3 TRBV11-2 TRBD2 NA CASSLGPGGVDTQYF TGTGCCAGCAGCTTAGGACCGGGAGGAGTGGATACGCAGTATTTT
TRBJ2-7 TRBV21-1 NA NA CANTWTGYEQYF TGTGCCAATACTTGGACTGGCTACGAGCAGTACTTC
TRBJ2-7 TRBV14 TRBD1 NA CASRTTGLYEQYF TGTGCCAGCAGGACGACAGGGCTCTACGAGCAGTACTTC
TRBJ2-1 TRBV5-6 TRBD2 NA CASSLGSGVGNEQFF TGTGCCAGCAGCTTGGGTAGCGGGGTCGGCAATGAGCAGTTCTTC
TRBJ2-1 TRBV9 NA NA CASSVARYNEQFF TGTGCCAGCAGCGTAGCCCGATACAATGAGCAGTTCTTC
TRBJ1-5 TRBV27 NA NA CASSTFGPDGSGQPQHF TGTGCCAGCAGCACCTTTGGGCCAGACGGGTCAGGGCAGCCCCAGCATTTT
TRBJ2-7 TRBV4-3 NA NA CASSQDRYGSPVYEQYF TGCGCCAGCAGCCAAGATCGGTACGGGTCCCCCGTATACGAGCAGTACTTC
TRBJ2-7 TRBV9 TRBD1 NA CASSPMTGPSYEQYF TGTGCCAGCAGCCCTATGACAGGGCCCTCGTACGAGCAGTACTTC
TRBJ2-6 TRBV29-1 NA NA CSVEDRDGVLTF TGCAGCGTTGAAGATCGCGACGGCGTCCTGACTTTC
TRBJ2-1 TRBV7-8 TRBD2 NA CASSFSGVEQFF TGTGCCAGCAGCTTTAGCGGGGTTGAGCAGTTCTTC
TRBJ2-1 TRBV19 TRBD2 NA CASSIATSSNEQFF TGTGCCAGTAGTATAGCGACTAGCAGCAATGAGCAGTTCTTC
TRBJ1-3 TRBV9 NA NA CASSVGEDSGNTIYF TGTGCCAGCAGCGTAGGGGAAGACTCTGGAAACACCATATATTTT
TRBJ1-4 TRBV4-3 NA NA CASSQDQVAYEKLFF TGCGCCAGCAGCCAAGATCAGGTAGCCTATGAAAAACTGTTTTTT
TRBJ1-1 TRBV15 NA NA CATSSPPGSDTEAFF TGTGCCACCAGCAGTCCTCCGGGGTCGGACACTGAAGCTTTCTTT
TRBJ1-2 TRBV14 NA NA CASRALGGHGYTF TGTGCCAGCAGAGCGTTAGGAGGCCATGGCTACACCTTC
TRBJ1-2 TRBV13 TRBD1 NA CASSLGTAYGYTF TGTGCCAGCAGCTTGGGGACAGCTTATGGCTACACCTTC
TRBJ2-1 TRBV29-1 NA NA CSVEGSGGHNEQFF TGCAGCGTTGAAGGAAGTGGGGGGCACAATGAGCAGTTCTTC
TRBJ2-7 TRBV27 TRBD1 NA CASSPSSGDRATYEQYF TGTGCCAGCAGTCCATCTTCGGGGGACAGGGCAACCTACGAGCAGTACTTC
TRBJ1-2 TRBV14 NA NA CASSQDLEDYYGYTF TGTGCCAGCAGCCAAGATCTTGAGGATTATTATGGCTACACCTTC
TRBJ1-1 TRBV13 NA NA CASSLVGGVEAFF TGTGCCAGCAGCTTAGTGGGGGGAGTTGAAGCTTTCTTT
TRBJ1-1 TRBV5-1 NA NA CASSLEGENTEAFF TGCGCCAGCAGCTTGGAAGGGGAGAACACTGAAGCTTTCTTT
TRBJ2-7 TRBV10-3 NA NA CAISRYEETPGEQYF TGTGCCATCAGTAGATACGAGGAAACTCCGGGCGAGCAGTACTTC